Below, one T cell receptor beta chain is given with its context. The antigen it binds to is not known. Within one base of it there is no much larger clone, and no base qualities were kept. The immunoSEQ Assay, a bias-controlled multiplex PCR, was used to amplify TCRbeta CDR3 regions from genomic DNA. The study's own analysis went as follows. The number of nucleated cells in each sample was estimated from the amplification of reference gene primers within the assay. To quantify the absolute abundance of each unique TCRbeta CDR3 rearrangement, sequence reads were collapsed and filtered. For each sample, productive Simpson clonality was calculated by taking the square root of Simpson's diversity index across productive rearrangements. TCRdb obtained this table from immuneACCESS and retained in-frame rearrangements with V and J assigned. These tables miss some clones; where compared with another copy, unresolved V genes account for less than half of the shortfall, and the remainder is unexplained. D and trimming come from the DNA, and the V and J calls and clone size come from that table. The sample contains about 50,000 clones, around 83% of them found a single time. Of the sample, 3.1% falls within the top ten clones.

Enrolling through a virtual design, the prospective study's participants ranged in age from roughly 18 to 89 years and lived across around 25 United States geographic areas. Cohort assignment in the prospective study relied on participant-reported clinical history from a screening survey and a study questionnaire. Recovered participants in ImmuneRACE Cohort 3 were defined as having two consecutive negative NP/OP PCR tests, clearance from a healthcare professional, or resolution of symptoms. In the prospective study, mobile phlebotomists collected whole blood, serum and a nasopharyngeal or oropharyngeal swab from each participant. Additional blood draws and questionnaires over a roughly two-month period could optionally be provided by prospective study participants. Before DNA extraction, blood samples from the prospective study were shipped at room temperature or frozen. This specimen belongs to a study of blood T cell repertoires in COVID-19 (dated by TCRdb to the early 2020s). Some background on the complete study: Samples from collaborators originated in the United States, Italy and Spain and spanned both the acute and convalescent phases of COVID-19. The repertoires were released in a freely available public database intended as a resource for research on the immune response to SARS-CoV-2. Deeply sampled blood TCRbeta repertoires from subjects exposed to, actively infected with, or recovered from COVID-19 were included in the dataset. Where available, HLA class I and class II types were obtained from metadata supplied by the sample provider rather than from assay-based typing. Sample metadata almost always included a de-identified subject ID, COVID-19 status, age in years and sex. Samples were obtained from the ongoing ImmuneRACE study (first 160 participants) and from about 1,300 subjects provided by 6 global collaborators. The prospective study material was composed of cDNA or gDNA derived from T cells, B-cell-depleted T cells, or PBMCs.

What the authors observed across the whole study: Clinical and demographic metadata were provided uncurated, with the amount varying by source and participant.

The source of this sequence is a woman between 50 and 59 years old who had recovered from COVID-19. Specimen: PBMCs or T cells enriched from blood (not recorded which).

Read as DNA, the sequence is TGTGCCAGCAGGGGTACAGGCCTAAAGCAGTTCTTC. Its translation reads: CASRGTGLKQFF. Recombination connected TRBV2 to TRBJ2-1; TRBD1 is a possible D gene, resting on 5 matching bases. According to the germline V gene, CDR1 reads SNHLY and CDR2 reads FYNNEI. V sheds 6 bases and J sheds 11 bases, leaving 14 bases between their ends. From cysteine to phenylalanine, the CDR3 is 12 amino acids long. Only the CDR3 portion is preserved as DNA: 36 bases, with reading frame beginning at the first base.